These 3 T cell receptor beta chains share one sample of origin, sequenced in a study of blood T cell repertoires in COVID-19. This table comes from immunoSEQ multiplex PCR, and its TCRdb copy is limited to in-frame clones, with some not included. Among around 50,000 clones listed, approximately 88% were seen once. Source material: peripheral blood. The receptors were sampled from a human donor in a cohort sampled during active COVID-19.

The chain joins TRBV4-1 to TRBJ2-5; D is ambiguous. The CDR3 loop spans 15 amino acids. V lost 0 bases and J 3 bases, leaving 11 bases between the germline ends. Germline-derived CDR1 and CDR2 are MGHRA and YSYEKL. CDR3 sequence reads: CASSQDESSEETQYF. CDR3 nucleotides: TGCGCCAGCAGCCAAGATGAGTCATCTGAAGAGACCCAGTACTTC.

The V gene is TRBV10-3, the J gene TRBJ1-2; 7 nucleotides line up with TRBD1. Germline lookup yields CDR1 ENHRY and CDR2 SYGVKD. The CDR3 sequence is 15 residues long. J was trimmed by 4 bases and V by 5 bases; bases with no gene match: 10. DNA for the CDR3: TGTGCCATCAGTCCCACCGGGACAGAGACCTATGGCTACACCTTC. It codes for CAISPTGTETYGYTF.

This clone was detected only a few times. The chain carries TRBV4-1 and TRBJ2-5, with D perhaps matching TRBD2 (6 bases). The CDR3 is made up of 14 amino acids. The V gene's germline CDR1 is MGHRA and CDR2 YSYEKL. V lost 1 base, J lost 5 bases, and 11 bases lay in between. This CDR3 reads CASSQVRGWETQYF. The CDR3 bases are TGCGCCAGCAGCCAAGTCCGGGGGTGGGAGACCCAGTACTTC.